This entry features one T cell receptor (beta chain) sequence. Antigen unknown. Regarding treatment: roughly 20 received Ad26.COV2.S at low or high dose, single or two shots; about 5 received placebo; per-sample allocation not given. Day 63 after the first injection of vaccine or placebo was the sampling time. Built on an Ad26 vector, the vaccine expressed Wuhan-strain SARS-CoV-2 spike. This CDR3 is built from 15 residues. Deletions cut 0 bases from V and 0 bases from J, with 8 bases between. CDR1 MNHEY and CDR2 SVGAGI come from the germline V gene. This table comes from immunoSEQ multiplex PCR, and its TCRdb copy is limited to in-frame clones, with some not included. The sample consists of some 370,000 clones, roughly 85% of them appearing once. The data were taken from a study of Ad26.COV2.S vaccination and SARS-CoV-2 variants. Across the study: A participant enrolled in the COV1001 Ad26.COV2.S trial arm provided the sample.

Notes on the study in general: Considerable breadth of spike-specific CD8+ and CD4+ T cell responses has reportedly been documented following vaccination.

The sample consisted of peripheral blood, taken in a trial of Ad26.COV2.S vaccine versus placebo. V gene TRBV6-5 combines with J gene TRBJ1-1; D is unclear. The receptor was derived from a person aged 18-60 years who received the Ad26.COV2.S COVID-19 vaccine or a placebo. The CDR3 protein is CASSYSIQMNTEAFF. As DNA, the CDR3 is TGTGCCAGCAGTTACTCTATACAGATGAACACTGAAGCTTTCTTT.